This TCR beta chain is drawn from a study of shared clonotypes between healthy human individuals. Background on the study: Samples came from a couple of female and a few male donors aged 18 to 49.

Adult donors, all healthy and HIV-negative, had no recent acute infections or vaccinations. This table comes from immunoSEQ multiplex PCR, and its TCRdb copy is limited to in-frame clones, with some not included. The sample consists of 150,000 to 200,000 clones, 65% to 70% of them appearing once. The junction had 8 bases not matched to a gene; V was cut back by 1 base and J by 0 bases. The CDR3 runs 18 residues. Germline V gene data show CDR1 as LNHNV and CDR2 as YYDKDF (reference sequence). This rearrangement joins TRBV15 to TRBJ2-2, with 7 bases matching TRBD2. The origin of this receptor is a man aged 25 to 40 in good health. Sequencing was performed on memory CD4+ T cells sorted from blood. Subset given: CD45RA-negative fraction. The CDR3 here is CATSRVSGGRANTGELFF. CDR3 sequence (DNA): TGTGCCACCAGCAGAGTATCGGGCGGGAGAGCGAACACCGGGGAGCTGTTTTTT.